The text below deals with one T cell receptor (beta chain). Its antigen is unknown. The data stem from a study of T cell responses to AZD1222 COVID-19 vaccine. Notes on the study in general: Vaccine-associated CD4 TCRs spanned spike, dominant at 160-218 and 743-854.

Germline V gives CDR1 ENHRY, CDR2 SYGVKD. With 7 bases removed from V and 1 base from J, the gap between germline ends came to 10 bases. The CDR3 is 13 amino acids. Libraries were prepared by immunoSEQ multiplex PCR; TCRdb keeps only in-frame clonotypes and omits some of them. Among 95,000 to 110,000 clones listed, over 70% were seen once. The sample in question was peripheral blood, obtained on day 0 of AZD1222 vaccination. The origin of this receptor is an adult in good health. This chain connects TRBV10-3 to TRBJ1-1; D is undetermined. CDR3 bases: TGTGCCATCAAGGGAGAACCGAACACTGAAGCTTTCTTT. Its protein product is CAIKGEPNTEAFF.